These 13 T cell receptor beta chains originate from one sample sequenced in a study of blood T cell repertoires in COVID-19. Data came from immunoSEQ multiplex PCR; TCRdb stores just in-frame clones and leaves some out. The table includes about 100,000 clones, more than 65% detected once. Sequenced: peripheral blood. The receptors stem from a woman aged 70-85 years with acute or convalescent COVID-19.

In this sample, this clone turned up a few times. The chain is built from TRBV4-3 and TRBJ1-1, with D unresolved. CDR1 and CDR2 from the germline V gene are LGHNA and YSLEER. The CDR3 is made up of 12 amino acids. V lost 6 bases, J lost 6 bases, and 11 bases lay in between. CDR3 DNA sequence: TGCGCCAGCAGGGGCGGGGTCGCTGAAGCTTTCTTT. It yields the protein CASRGGVAEAFF.

This clone was detected once. The rearrangement uses TRBV5-6 and TRBJ1-2; 9 bases are a match to TRBD1. Trimming took 6 bases from V and 4 from J; bases not matched to a gene: 10. Germline CDR1 and CDR2: SGHDT and YYEEEE. This CDR3 comprises 15 residues. The CDR3 region is CASNSWDRDSYGYTF. The CDR3, as DNA: TGTGCCAGCAACTCCTGGGACAGGGACTCCTATGGCTACACCTTC.

The chain uses TRBV5-3 and TRBJ2-7; D perhaps matches TRBD2 (7 bases). TRBV5-3 is an open reading frame, and its role is uncertain. Trimming took off 1 base at V and 3 bases at J, with 14 bases between the two ends. The CDR3 has 15 residues. The CDR3 is CARSLNGGRNYEQYV. CDR3 bases: TGTGCCAGAAGCTTGAACGGGGGGCGCAACTACGAGCAGTACGTC.

The J gene is TRBJ1-2, the V gene TRBV19, with 8 bases that match TRBD1. CDR1 LNHDA and CDR2 SQIVND come from the germline V gene (reference sequence). The CDR3 has 13 amino acids. V lost 10 bases, J lost 6 bases, and 10 bases stayed unmatched. CDR3 region: CATSSDRENGYTF. The CDR3 DNA reads as TGTGCCACCAGCTCGGACAGGGAAAATGGCTACACCTTC.

The genes are TRBV20-1 and TRBJ1-1, with TRBD1 matching 9 bases. Germline V gene sequence: CDR1 DFQATT, CDR2 SNEGSKA (reference sequence). V dropped 3 bases and J dropped 4; count of bases not matched to a gene: 6. The CDR3 consists of 14 residues. The CDR3 bases are TGCAGTGCTAGTCTGACAGGGGGACCCACTGAAGCTTTCTTT. Its protein product is CSASLTGGPTEAFF.

The chain links TRBV19 to TRBJ1-1; TRBD1 matches at 8 bases. This CDR3 has 14 amino acids. The V segment lost 5 bases and the J segment 1 base; nucleotides outside the gene matches: 3. In germline, CDR1 is LNHDA, CDR2 SQIVND (reference sequence). The chain's CDR3 is CASSAGQGNTEAFF. The CDR3 nucleotides are TGTGCCAGTAGTGCCGGACAGGGGAACACTGAAGCTTTCTTT.

V gene TRBV12-3 or TRBV12-4 combines with J gene TRBJ1-2; no clear D. Trimming pared 6 bases from V and 7 bases from J, leaving 15 bases between. The CDR3 runs to 13 residues. CDR3 in DNA: TGTGCCAGCAGCTGGAGGGAGGAGAGTGGCTACACCTTC. Translating it yields CASSWREESGYTF.

The chain links TRBV7-8 to TRBJ1-5; 8 bases are shared with TRBD1. This CDR3 spans 16 amino acids. Germline V gene data show CDR1 as SGHVS and CDR2 as FQNEAQ. J gave up 2 bases and V 5 bases, and 8 bases lay outside the gene matches. CDR3 protein: CASSLDGQGGNQPQHF. The CDR3 DNA is TGTGCCAGCAGCCTAGACGGACAGGGCGGCAATCAGCCCCAGCATTTT.

This chain uses TRBV9 with TRBJ2-5; 9 nucleotides agree with TRBD2. Germline V lookup: CDR1 SGDLS, CDR2 YYNGEE. The junction had 8 bases not matched to a gene; V was cut back by 4 bases and J by 4 bases. CDR3 length: 15 residues. CDR3 DNA sequence: TGTGCCAGCAGCACCATAGCGGGGGTGGGAGAGACCCAGTACTTC. Translated: CASSTIAGVGETQYF.

This clone was found once. CDR3 loop: CASSSGQHNSPLHF. In DNA form, the CDR3 reads TGTGCCAGCAGTTCGGGACAGCATAATTCACCCCTCCACTTT. The chain employs TRBV5-6 and TRBJ1-6; TRBD1 agrees at 7 bases. V lost 5 bases to trimming and J lost 5 bases; unmatched junction nucleotides: 4. From germline, CDR1 is SGHDT and CDR2 YYEEEE. The CDR3 covers 14 residues.

The CDR3 here is CASSLGGAMNTEAFF. In DNA, the CDR3 is TGCGCCAGCAGCTTGGGCGGAGCCATGAACACTGAAGCTTTCTTT. The V call is TRBV5-1, the J call TRBJ1-1; D is unresolved. Germline V lookup: CDR1 SGHRS, CDR2 YFSETQ. V was shortened by 0 bases and J by 0 bases, with 9 bases between the two germline ends. CDR3 length equals 15 residues.

This chain joins TRBV9 and TRBJ2-1; 12 nucleotides line up with TRBD2. The CDR3 consists of 16 residues. Germline CDR1 SGDLS, CDR2 YYNGEE. V shed 4 bases, J shed 6 bases, and the junction held 8 bases outside the gene matches. The CDR3 sequence: CASSLPLAGGPNEQFF. CDR3 coding DNA: TGTGCCAGCAGCCTACCCCTAGCGGGGGGGCCCAATGAGCAGTTCTTC.

The chain carries TRBV19 and TRBJ1-1; D not resolved. CDR1 is LNHDA and CDR2 is SQIVND in the germline V gene (reference sequence). Trimming took 5 bases from V and 0 from J, leaving 16 bases between them. The CDR3 covers 16 residues. The CDR3 DNA sequence: TGTGCCAGTAGTGTTGGACCCTCGGGGATGAACACTGAAGCTTTCTTT. It specifies CASSVGPSGMNTEAFF.